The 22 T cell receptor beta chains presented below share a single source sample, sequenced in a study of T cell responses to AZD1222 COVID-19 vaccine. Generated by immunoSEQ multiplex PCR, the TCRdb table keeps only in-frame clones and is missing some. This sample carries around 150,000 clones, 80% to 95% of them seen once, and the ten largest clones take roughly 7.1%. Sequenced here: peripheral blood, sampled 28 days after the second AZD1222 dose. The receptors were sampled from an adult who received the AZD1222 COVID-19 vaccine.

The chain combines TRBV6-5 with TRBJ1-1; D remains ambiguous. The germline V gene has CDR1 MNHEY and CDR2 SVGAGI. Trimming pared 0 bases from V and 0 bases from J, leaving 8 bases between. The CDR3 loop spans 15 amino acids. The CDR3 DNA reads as TGTGCCAGCAGTTACTCATTCAGTTTGAACACTGAAGCTTTCTTT. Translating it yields CASSYSFSLNTEAFF.

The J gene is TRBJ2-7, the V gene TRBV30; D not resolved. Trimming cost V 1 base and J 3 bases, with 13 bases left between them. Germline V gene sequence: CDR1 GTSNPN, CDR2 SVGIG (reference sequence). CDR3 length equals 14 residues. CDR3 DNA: TGTGCCTGGAGTGATAAAGAAACCCGCTACGAGCAGTACTTC. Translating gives CAWSDKETRYEQYF.

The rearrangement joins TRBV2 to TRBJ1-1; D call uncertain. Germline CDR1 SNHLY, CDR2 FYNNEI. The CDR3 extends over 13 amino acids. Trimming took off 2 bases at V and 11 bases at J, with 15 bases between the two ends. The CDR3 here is CASSELVWLGAFF. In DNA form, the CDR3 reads TGTGCCAGCAGTGAATTGGTATGGCTGGGGGCTTTCTTT.

CDR3 coding DNA: TGCGCCAGCAGCTTCTTCCCAGACAATCAGCCCCAGCATTTT. Translated, it gives CASSFFPDNQPQHF. The chain combines TRBV5-1 with TRBJ1-5; D uncertain. CDR1 is SGHRS and CDR2 is YFSETQ in the germline V gene. Trimming removed 2 bases from V and 3 bases from J, with 9 bases in between. The length of the CDR3 is 14 residues.

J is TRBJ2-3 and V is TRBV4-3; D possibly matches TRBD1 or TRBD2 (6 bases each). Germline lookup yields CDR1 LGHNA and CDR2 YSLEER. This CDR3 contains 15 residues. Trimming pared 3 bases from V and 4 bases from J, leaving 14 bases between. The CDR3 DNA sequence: TGCGCCAGCAGCCAGAGGGGGGTGGGGGCAGATACGCAGTATTTT. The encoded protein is CASSQRGVGADTQYF.

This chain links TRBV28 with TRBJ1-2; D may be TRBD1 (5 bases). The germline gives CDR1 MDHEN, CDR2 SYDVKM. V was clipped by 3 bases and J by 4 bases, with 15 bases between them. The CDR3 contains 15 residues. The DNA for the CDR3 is TGTGCCAGCAGTTTGGCCGGGGACCGGCGCTATGGCTACACCTTC. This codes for CASSLAGDRRYGYTF.

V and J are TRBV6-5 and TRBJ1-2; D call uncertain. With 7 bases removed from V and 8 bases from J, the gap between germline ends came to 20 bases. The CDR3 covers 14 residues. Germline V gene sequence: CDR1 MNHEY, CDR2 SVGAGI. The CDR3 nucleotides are TGTGCCAGCACCCCCCAACGCGGGTCTGGGGGCTACACCTTC. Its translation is CASTPQRGSGGYTF.

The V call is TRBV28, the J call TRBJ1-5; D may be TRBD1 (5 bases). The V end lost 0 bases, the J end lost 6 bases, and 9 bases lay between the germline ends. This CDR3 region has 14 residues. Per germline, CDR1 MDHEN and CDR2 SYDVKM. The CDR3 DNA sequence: TGTGCCAGCAGTTTATGGTCGGGGGGTCAGCCCCAGCATTTT. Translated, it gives CASSLWSGGQPQHF.

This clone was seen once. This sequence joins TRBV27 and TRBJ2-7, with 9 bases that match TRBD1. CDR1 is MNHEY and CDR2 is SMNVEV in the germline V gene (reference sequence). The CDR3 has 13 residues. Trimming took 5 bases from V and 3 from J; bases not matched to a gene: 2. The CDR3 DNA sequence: TGTGCCAGCAGTCTGACAGGGGGCTACGAGCAGTACTTC. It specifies CASSLTGGYEQYF.

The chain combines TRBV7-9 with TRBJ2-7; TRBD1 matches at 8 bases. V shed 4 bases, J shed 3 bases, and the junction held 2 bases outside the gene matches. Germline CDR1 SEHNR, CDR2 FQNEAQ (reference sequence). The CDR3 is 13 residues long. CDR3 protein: CASSYRGNYEQYF. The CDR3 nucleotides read TGTGCCAGCAGCTACAGGGGGAACTACGAGCAGTACTTC.

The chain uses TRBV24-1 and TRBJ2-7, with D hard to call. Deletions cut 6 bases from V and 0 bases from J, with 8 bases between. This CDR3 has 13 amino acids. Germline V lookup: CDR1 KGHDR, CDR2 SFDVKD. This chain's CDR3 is CATSKQFSYEQYF. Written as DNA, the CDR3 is TGTGCCACCAGTAAACAGTTCTCCTACGAGCAGTACTTC.

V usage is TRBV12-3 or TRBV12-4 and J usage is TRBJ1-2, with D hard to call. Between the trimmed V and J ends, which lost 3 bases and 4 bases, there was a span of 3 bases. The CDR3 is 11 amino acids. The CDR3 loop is CASSFSYGYTF. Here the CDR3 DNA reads TGTGCCAGCAGTTTCAGCTATGGCTACACCTTC.

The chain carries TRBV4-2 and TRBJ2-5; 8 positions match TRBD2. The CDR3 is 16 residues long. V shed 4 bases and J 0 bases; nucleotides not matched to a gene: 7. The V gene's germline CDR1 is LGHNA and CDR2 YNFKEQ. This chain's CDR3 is CASSPFGGEYQETQYF. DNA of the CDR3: TGTGCCAGCAGCCCGTTCGGGGGGGAGTACCAAGAGACCCAGTACTTC.

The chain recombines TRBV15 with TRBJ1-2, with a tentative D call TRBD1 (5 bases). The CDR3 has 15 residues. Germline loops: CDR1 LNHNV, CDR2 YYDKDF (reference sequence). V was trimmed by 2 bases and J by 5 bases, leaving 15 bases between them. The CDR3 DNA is TGTGCCACCAGCAGATGGGACGGGGGATTGTATGGCTACACCTTC. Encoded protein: CATSRWDGGLYGYTF.

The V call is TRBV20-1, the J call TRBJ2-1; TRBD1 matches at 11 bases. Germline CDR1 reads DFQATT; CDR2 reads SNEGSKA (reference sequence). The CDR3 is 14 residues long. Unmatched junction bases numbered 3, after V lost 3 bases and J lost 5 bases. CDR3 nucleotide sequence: TGCAGTGCTAGTAGGGACAGGGGGGACAATGAGCAGTTCTTC. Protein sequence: CSASRDRGDNEQFF.

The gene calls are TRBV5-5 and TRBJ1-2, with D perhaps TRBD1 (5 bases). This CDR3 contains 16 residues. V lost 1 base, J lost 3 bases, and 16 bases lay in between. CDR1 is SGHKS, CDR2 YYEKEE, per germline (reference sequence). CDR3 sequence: CASSLLSFLGDYGYTF. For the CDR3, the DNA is TGTGCCAGCAGCTTGTTGAGTTTCCTGGGGGACTATGGCTACACCTTC.

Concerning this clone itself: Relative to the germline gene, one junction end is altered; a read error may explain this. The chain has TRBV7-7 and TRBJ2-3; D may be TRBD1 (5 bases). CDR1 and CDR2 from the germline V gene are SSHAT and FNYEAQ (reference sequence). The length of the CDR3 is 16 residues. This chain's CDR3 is CASRLKGVATTDTQYF. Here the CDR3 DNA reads TGTGCTAGCAGACTTAAAGGGGTTGCCACCACAGATACGCAGTATTTT.

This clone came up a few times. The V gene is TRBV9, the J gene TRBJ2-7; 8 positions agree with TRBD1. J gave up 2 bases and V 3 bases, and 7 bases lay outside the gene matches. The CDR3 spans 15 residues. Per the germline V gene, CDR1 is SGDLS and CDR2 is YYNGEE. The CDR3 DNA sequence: TGTGCCAGCAGCGCAGACAGGGGACCCGCCTACGAGCAGTACTTC. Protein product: CASSADRGPAYEQYF.

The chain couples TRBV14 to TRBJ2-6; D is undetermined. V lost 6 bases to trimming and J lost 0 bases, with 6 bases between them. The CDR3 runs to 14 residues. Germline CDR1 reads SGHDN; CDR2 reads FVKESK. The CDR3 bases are TGTGCCAGCAGGCCGAGCTCTGGGGCCAACGTCCTGACTTTC. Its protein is CASRPSSGANVLTF.

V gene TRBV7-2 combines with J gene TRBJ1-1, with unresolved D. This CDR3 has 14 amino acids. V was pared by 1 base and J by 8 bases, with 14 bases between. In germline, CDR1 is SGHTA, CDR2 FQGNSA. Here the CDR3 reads CASSLEANSREAFF. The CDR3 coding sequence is TGTGCCAGCAGCTTAGAGGCTAATTCAAGAGAAGCTTTCTTT.

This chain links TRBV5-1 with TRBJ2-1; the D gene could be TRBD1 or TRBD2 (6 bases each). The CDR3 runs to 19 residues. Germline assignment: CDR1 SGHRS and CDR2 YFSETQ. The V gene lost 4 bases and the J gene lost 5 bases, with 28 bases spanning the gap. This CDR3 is CASSVPGRLRGTIDNEQFF. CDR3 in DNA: TGCGCCAGCAGCGTGCCTGGGAGGCTTCGCGGGACAATCGACAATGAGCAGTTCTTC.

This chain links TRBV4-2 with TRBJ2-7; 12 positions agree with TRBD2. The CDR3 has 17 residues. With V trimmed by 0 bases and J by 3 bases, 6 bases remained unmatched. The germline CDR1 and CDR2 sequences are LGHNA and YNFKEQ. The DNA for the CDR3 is TGTGCCAGCAGCCAAGAAGGCCCACTAGCGGGGGGCTACGAGCAGTACTTC. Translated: CASSQEGPLAGGYEQYF.